Described below is a single T cell receptor (beta chain) sequence and its context. This clonotype was counted a few times. It has no known antigen specificity. No quality values exist for individual bases; no much larger clone is one base distant. This sample is drawn from a study of early T cells in non-severe SARS-CoV-2 infection (dated by TCRdb to the early 2020s). Background for the entire study: Because TCR sequencing relied on bulk RNA taken from unsorted whole blood, pairing of alpha and beta chains was not possible. The investigation overall reported the following: VDJdb matching was skewed toward anti-spike CD8 responses and likely underestimated virus-specific expansions, missing private and CD4 specificities.

From the cysteine through the phenylalanine, the CDR3 covers 13 amino acids. The entry retains the CDR3 DNA only, 39 bases that are in frame from base 1. Clipping removes 5 bases from V and 6 bases from J, with 7 as the unmatched junction base count. CDR1 and CDR2 (DFQATT, SNEGSKA) derive from the germline V gene (reference sequence). The library was obtained by 5' RACE. TCRdb lists the instrument as NextSeq 500. The TCR library protocol attached unique molecular identifiers to individual cDNA molecules to correct for sequencing error and PCR bias. Both TCR alpha and beta chains were sequenced, and tight co-correlation was observed between alpha and beta sequence abundances in each sample. From the authors' description of their analysis: Decombinator V4 was used to perform V gene, J gene and CDR3 annotation of TCR sequences. Expanded TCRs were defined as changing significantly between any two time points under a Poisson model with p below 0.0001. Abundances of TCRs were expressed as counts per million after normalisation to the total number of TCRs sequenced in each sample. MAIT TCRs were defined by TRAV1-2 paired with TRAJ12, TRAJ20 or TRAJ33, and iNKT TCRs by TRAV10 paired with TRAJ18. A search of VDJdb, accessed on 1 November 2021, was run for TCRs annotated to CMV, EBV and SARS-CoV-2, with TCRs annotated for multiple antigens excluded. TCRdb trimmed the raw reads at Q25, called clones with MiXCR and kept productive beta chains. One record per CDR3 amino acid sequence lists the most common genes and DNA. The V and J calls were determined by TCRdb, not by the authors. This sample holds approximately 60,000 distinct CDR3 sequences; less than 9.5% were observed only once. In total, the top ten clones hold 13% of the sample.

A case-control design nested within a healthcare worker cohort in London, UK, was used, with weekly nasopharyngeal swab PCR tests and blood sampling performed. Healthcare workers were recruited between 23 and 31 March 2020, during the week of the UK lockdown, and were followed weekly for up to about 15 weeks. Here the chain combines TRBV20-1 and TRBJ2-5; the junction holds 9 bases that match TRBD1. The sample in question was whole blood, obtained at baseline. The sequence was obtained from an adult who was a healthcare worker with PCR-confirmed SARS-CoV-2 infection or an uninfected control (not recorded which). In nucleotide form, the sequence is TGCAGTGCTGGCACAGGGGGCAGTAAGACCCAGTACTTC. It is translated as CSAGTGGSKTQYF.